These 30 T cell receptor beta chains came from one sample sequenced in a study of tumor and adjacent non-tumor tissue in lung cancer. TCRbeta libraries were built with three rounds of nested PCR, modified from ARM-PCR. Via MiXCR, TCRdb re-called the multiplex PCR reads, giving one row per CDR3 protein. The sample shows some 100,000 distinct CDR3 sequences, roughly 80% of them seen only once. No cell sorting was done before RNA was extracted from the tissue. The normal lung tissue was taken more than 3 cm from the tumor edge. Sequences were obtained from distant non-tumor lung tissue. The receptors were gathered from a man in his 60s with small cell lung cancer.

On this clonotype: In this CDR3 the conserved last residue, phenylalanine or tryptophan, is missing, so a read error is likely. J is TRBJ2-3 and V is TRBV11-2; no definite D call. The CDR3 has 13 residues. From germline, CDR1 is SGHAT and CDR2 FQNNGV. This CDR3 reads CASSLEWTDTQYS. The CDR3 region has the DNA TGTGCAAGCAGCTTAGAGTGGACAGATACGCAGTATTCT.

This chain uses TRBV11-2 with TRBJ2-1; the match to TRBD2 covers 14 bases. Germline assignment: CDR1 SGHAT and CDR2 FQNNGV. The CDR3 is 15 residues long. J was trimmed by 5 bases and V by 10 bases; bases with no gene match: 7. The CDR3 bases are TGTGCCAACAGTCCGGGACTAGCGGGAGACAATGAGCAGTTCTTC. As protein: CANSPGLAGDNEQFF.

V and J are TRBV6-6 and TRBJ2-7; no definite D call. The V gene's germline CDR1 is MNHNY and CDR2 SVGAGI (reference sequence). The ends were cut back, 4 bases at V and 2 bases at J, with 9 bases in the middle. CDR3 length equals 13 residues. The CDR3, as DNA: TGTGCCAGCAGTTGGACGGATACCTACGAGCAGTACTTC. It codes for CASSWTDTYEQYF.

This clonotype was detected only a few times. A much larger clone differs from this one at a single base, so this may be a read error. The CDR3 DNA sequence: TGCGCCAGCAGCCCGTACGAACAGACTAACACCGGGGAGCTGTTTTTT. This sequence encodes CASSPYEQTNTGELFF. The rearrangement uses TRBV5-1 and TRBJ2-2; D is undetermined. In germline, CDR1 is SGHRS, CDR2 YFSETQ. This CDR3 is 16 amino acids long. Trimming removed 4 bases at V and 2 bases at J, with 15 bases between. Full variable domain (outside the CDR3, taken from reference TRBV5-1 and TRBJ2-2): KAGVTQTPRYLIKTRGQQVTLSCSPISGHRSVSWYQQTPGQGLQFLFEYFSETQRNKGNFPGRFSGRQFSNSRSEMNVSTLELGDSALYLCASSPYEQTNTGELFFGEGSRLTVL.

This clonotype was seen more than once but under ten times. The chain couples TRBV6-6 to TRBJ2-2, with TRBD2 identical over 11 bases. This CDR3 region has 15 residues. V lost 3 bases and J lost 9; bases outside the gene matches: 6. Germline values: CDR1 MNHNY, CDR2 SVGAGI (reference sequence). Written as DNA, the CDR3 is TGTGCCAGCAGTTATAGCGGGAGGGACACTTGGGAGCTGTTTTTT. This translates into CASSYSGRDTWELFF.

The CDR3 region is CASRVTGTNTEAFF. In DNA form, the CDR3 reads TGCGCCAGCAGGGTGACAGGGACGAACACTGAAGCTTTCTTT. The V gene is TRBV5-1, the J gene TRBJ1-1; 7 bases align to TRBD1. Germline-derived CDR1 and CDR2 are SGHRS and YFSETQ. Unmatched junction bases numbered 5, after V lost 5 bases and J lost 1 base. The CDR3 is made up of 14 amino acids.

This clonotype was seen only once. Because the CDR3 is missing its conserved closing phenylalanine or tryptophan, this is likely a read error. The chain joins TRBV4-1 to TRBJ2-2; 12 bases agree with TRBD2. Germline CDR1 is MGHRA and CDR2 is YSYEKL. The CDR3 loop spans 17 amino acids. CDR3 coding DNA: TGCGCCAGCAGTTCCCGGACTAGCGGGATGAACACCGGGGAACTGTTTTAT. Translation gives CASSSRTSGMNTGELFY.

A note on this clonotype: Mismatch with germline at one junction end may stem from a read error. V and J are TRBV24-1 and TRBJ2-1, with 13 nucleotides matching TRBD2. Looked up from germline, CDR1 is KGHDR and CDR2 is SFDVKD. The CDR3 sequence is 18 residues long. CDR3 protein: CATCDGLAGASSYNEHFF. CDR3 coding DNA: TGTGCCACCTGTGACGGACTAGCGGGAGCTAGTTCCTACAATGAGCACTTCTTC.

Notes on this clonotype: A much larger clone lies a single base off, so this may be a read error. This chain joins TRBV6-6 and TRBJ1-1; tentative D call: TRBD1 (5 bases). Germline lookup yields CDR1 MNHNY and CDR2 SVGAGI (reference sequence). CDR3 length equals 14 residues. CDR3: CASSLTDSNTETFF. The DNA of the CDR3 is TGTGCCAGCAGTCTGACAGACAGCAACACTGAAACTTTCTTT.

This clonotype was picked up one time. The V gene is TRBV28, the J gene TRBJ2-7; 7 nucleotides line up with TRBD1. CDR1 and CDR2 from the germline V gene are MDHEN and SYDVKM. V lost 6 bases and J lost 1; bases outside the gene matches: 9. The CDR3 has 15 residues. CDR3 loop: CASSRSRDRSYEQYF. The CDR3 bases are TGTGCCAGCAGCCGATCCCGGGACAGATCCTACGAGCAGTACTTC.

Concerning this clonotype: An end of the junction differs from the germline gene, which may be a read error. The chain links TRBV12-3 or TRBV12-4 to TRBJ2-5; D is possibly TRBD1 or TRBD2 (5 bases each). CDR3 length equals 12 residues. CDR3 amino acids: CTSSFGGLAQYF. The CDR3 nucleotides read TGTACCAGTAGTTTTGGGGGTTTGGCCCAGTACTTC.

This clonotype was observed a single time. At one boundary the junction diverges from the germline segment, which might be a read error. The chain couples TRBV6-5 to TRBJ1-6; D gene uncertain. CDR3 size: 14 residues. Germline lookup yields CDR1 MNHEY and CDR2 SVGAGI. CDR3 bases: TGTGCCAGCACTTACGGGCCTAATAATTCACCCCTCCACTTT. It specifies CASTYGPNNSPLHF.

In regard to this clonotype: At one end, the junction sequence differs from germline, possibly due to a read error. V gene TRBV30 combines with J gene TRBJ1-6; no clear D gene. This CDR3 contains 12 residues. Germline CDR1 GTSNPN, CDR2 SVGIG (reference sequence). CDR3 in amino acids: CAWDMDNSPLHF. CDR3 DNA sequence: TGTGCCTGGGACATGGATAATTCACCCCTTCACTTT.

Of note for this clonotype: An end of the junction differs from the germline gene, which may be a read error. The chain combines TRBV10-3 with TRBJ2-1; 7 nucleotides align to TRBD1. The CDR3 extends over 14 amino acids. Germline V gene lookup returns CDR1 ENHRY and CDR2 SYGVKD. The CDR3 region is CAISPSTGCNVQFF. As DNA, the CDR3 is TGTGCCATCAGTCCATCGACAGGGTGCAATGTGCAGTTCTTC.

This clonotype is medium-sized in the sample. The gene calls are TRBV11-2 and TRBJ1-5; unclear D gene. The CDR3 extends over 13 amino acids. Trimming took off 5 bases at V and 11 bases at J, with 16 bases between the two ends. Germline V gives CDR1 SGHAT, CDR2 FQNNGV. The CDR3 DNA reads as TGTGCCAGCAGCCATGACCCGCATGGAGCCCAGCATTTT. This encodes CASSHDPHGAQHF.

V gene TRBV6-2 or TRBV6-3 combines with J gene TRBJ1-5, with 7 positions matching TRBD1. With 7 bases clipped from V and 3 bases from J, the junction kept 9 bases outside the gene matches. The CDR3 runs to 15 residues. Germline lookup yields CDR1 MNHEY and CDR2 SVGEGT. The CDR3 protein is CASNTGATNNQPQHF. The CDR3 region has the DNA TGTGCCAGCAACACAGGGGCCACTAACAATCAGCCCCAGCATTTT.

This rearrangement joins TRBV6-5 to TRBJ1-6; maybe TRBD1 (5 bases). CDR3 length: 15 amino acids. V was cut by 9 bases and J by 10 bases, with 22 bases left in between. Germline V gene lookup returns CDR1 MNHEY and CDR2 SVGAGI. The CDR3 sequence: CASTRPGVGRSPLHF. In nucleotides, the CDR3 is TGTGCCAGTACCCGCCCGGGGGTGGGAAGATCACCCCTCCACTTT.

This clonotype has just one count. The chain has TRBV4-2 and TRBJ1-3, with D perhaps matching TRBD1 (6 bases). V dropped 6 bases and J dropped 5 bases, with 14 bases sitting between them. Per germline, CDR1 LGHNA and CDR2 YNFKEQ. This CDR3 spans 14 amino acids. The CDR3 DNA is TGTGCCAGCAGTCAACAGGGATATAGAAACACCATATATTTT. Protein product: CASSQQGYRNTIYF.

As for this clonotype: A junction boundary mismatches the germline segment, possibly from a read error. This chain joins TRBV12-3 or TRBV12-4 and TRBJ2-5, with a possible D match to TRBD1 (5 bases). This CDR3 contains 13 residues. CDR3 sequence: CASSSSGKETKYF. The CDR3 coding sequence is TGTGCCAGCAGTTCGTCAGGGAAAGAGACCAAGTACTTC.

About this clonotype: This may come from a read error, since a much larger clone is one base off. The genes are TRBV7-9 and TRBJ2-7; 8 positions match TRBD2. The V gene end was trimmed by 6 bases and the J gene end by 6 bases; junction bases not matched to a gene: 4. CDR1 is SEHNR and CDR2 is FQNEAQ in the germline V gene (reference sequence). The CDR3 is 12 amino acids. The CDR3 nucleotides are TGTGCCAGCAGATTTAGCGGGACCGAGCAGTACGTC. It specifies CASRFSGTEQYV.

The table lists this clonotype with a count of one. This rearrangement joins TRBV11-1 to TRBJ2-1; 8 nucleotides match TRBD2. Germline V lookup: CDR1 SGHAT, CDR2 FQDESV (reference sequence). The V segment lost 0 bases and the J segment 4 bases; nucleotides outside the gene matches: 11. The CDR3 covers 18 residues. DNA of the CDR3: TGTGCCAGCAGCTTAGCGACCAGCGGGAGCCATTATTACAATGAGCAGTTCTTC. Its protein is CASSLATSGSHYYNEQFF.

Note on this clonotype: Because the CDR3 is missing its conserved closing phenylalanine or tryptophan, this is likely a read error. V is TRBV29-1 and J is TRBJ2-7; D possibly corresponds to TRBD2 (6 bases). CDR1 is SQVTM, CDR2 ANQGSEA, per germline. V was clipped by 4 bases and J by 2 bases, with 12 bases between them. The CDR3 is 13 amino acids. This chain's CDR3 is CSVGSGETYEQYL. The CDR3 coding sequence is TGCAGCGTTGGGTCGGGGGAGACCTACGAGCAGTACTTA.

This clonotype was counted many times. A read error is possible here, since a much larger clone lies one base away. V and J are TRBV10-2 and TRBJ2-3; 14 bases are a match to TRBD2. In germline, CDR1 is WSHSY, CDR2 SAAADI. The CDR3 extends over 16 amino acids. The CDR3: CASSSTGLAGVGTQCF. The CDR3 coding sequence is TGCGCCAGCAGTTCTACGGGACTAGCGGGAGTGGGTACGCAGTGTTTT.

This clonotype was observed a single time. Its ends do not fully match the called genes, so a read error is possible. V usage is TRBV4-1 and J usage is TRBJ2-2; TRBD2 matches 8 bases. This CDR3 comprises 17 residues. From germline, CDR1 is MGHRA and CDR2 YSYEKL. CDR3 loop: CASSSRTSRTNAGELFF. The CDR3 DNA sequence: TGTGCCAGCAGCTCCCGGACTAGCAGGACGAACGCCGGGGAGCTGTTTTTT.

In regard to this clonotype: The junction shows a germline mismatch at one end, possibly a read error. The rearrangement joins TRBV11-2 to TRBJ2-2; D remains unclear. Germline V gene lookup returns CDR1 SGHAT and CDR2 FQNNGV. The CDR3 is 13 residues long. The CDR3 protein is CAGSLVGSGELFF. In DNA, the CDR3 is TGTGCCGGCAGCTTAGTGGGCAGCGGGGAGCTGTTTTTT.

The chain recombines TRBV29-1 with TRBJ2-1; no firm D call. The CDR3 is 12 residues long. Germline V lookup: CDR1 SQVTM, CDR2 ANQGSEA. V was clipped by 5 bases and J by 0 bases, with 5 bases between them. CDR3 bases: TGCAGCGTTAAGGGCTCCTACAATGAGCAGTTCTTC. Its protein product is CSVKGSYNEQFF.

The chain combines TRBV7-3 with TRBJ2-3; D not certain. This CDR3 comprises 15 residues. CDR1 is SGHTA, CDR2 FQGTGA, per germline. The ends were cut back, 1 base at V and 0 bases at J, with 8 bases in the middle. CDR3 amino acids: CASSLIAGSTDTQYF. The CDR3 nucleotides read TGTGCCAGCAGCTTAATAGCTGGAAGCACAGATACGCAGTATTTT.

Details on this clonotype: One end of the junction fails to match germline, which may point to a read error. The chain employs TRBV11-3 and TRBJ2-1, with D maybe TRBD1 (5 bases). The CDR3 runs 12 residues. Per germline, CDR1 SGHNT and CDR2 YENEEA. This CDR3 reads CASSLGTYQQLF. The CDR3 region has the DNA TGTGCCAGCAGCTTAGGGACATATCAGCAGTTATTC.

This clonotype came up once. The chain has TRBV5-4 and TRBJ2-7; 9 nucleotides align to TRBD2. CDR1 is SGHNT, CDR2 YYREEE, per germline (reference sequence). The CDR3 spans 14 residues. After removal of 9 bases from V and 9 bases from J, the junction contained 16 bases not matched to a gene. This CDR3 reads CANSCGTSYFGQYV. The CDR3 coding sequence is TGTGCCAACAGTTGCGGGACTAGCTATTTCGGGCAGTACGTC.

The chain carries TRBV11-1 and TRBJ2-1; D gene unclear. This CDR3 spans 15 amino acids. V was cut by 5 bases and J by 7 bases, with 18 bases left in between. CDR1 and CDR2 (germline): SGHAT, FQDESV (reference sequence). CDR3 sequence: CASSLERTIYNEQFF. CDR3 nucleotide sequence: TGTGCCAGCAGCCTAGAGAGGACGATCTATAATGAGCAGTTCTTC.